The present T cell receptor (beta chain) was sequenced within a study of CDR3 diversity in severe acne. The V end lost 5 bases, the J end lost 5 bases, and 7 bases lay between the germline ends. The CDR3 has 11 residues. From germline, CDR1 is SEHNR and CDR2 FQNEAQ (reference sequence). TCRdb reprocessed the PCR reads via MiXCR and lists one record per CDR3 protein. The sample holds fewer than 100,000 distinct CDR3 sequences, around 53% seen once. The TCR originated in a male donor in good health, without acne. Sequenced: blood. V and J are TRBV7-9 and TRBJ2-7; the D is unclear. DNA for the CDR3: TGTGCCAGCAGCCTCGTGGACGAGCAGTACTTC. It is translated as CASSLVDEQYF.